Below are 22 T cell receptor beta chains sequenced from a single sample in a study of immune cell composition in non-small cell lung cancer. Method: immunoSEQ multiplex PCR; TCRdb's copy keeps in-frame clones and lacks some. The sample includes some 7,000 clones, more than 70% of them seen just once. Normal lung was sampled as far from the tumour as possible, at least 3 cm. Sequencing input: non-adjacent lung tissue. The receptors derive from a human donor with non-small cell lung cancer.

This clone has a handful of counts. The CDR3 sequence is CASSSWDINTEAFF. The CDR3 bases are TGTGCCAGCAGCAGTTGGGACATTAACACTGAAGCTTTCTTT. The rearrangement links TRBV7-9 to TRBJ1-1; D is possibly TRBD1 (6 bases). V was shortened by 5 bases and J by 2 bases, with 12 bases between the two germline ends. The CDR3 is 14 residues long. Per the germline V gene, CDR1 is SEHNR and CDR2 is FQNEAQ (reference sequence).

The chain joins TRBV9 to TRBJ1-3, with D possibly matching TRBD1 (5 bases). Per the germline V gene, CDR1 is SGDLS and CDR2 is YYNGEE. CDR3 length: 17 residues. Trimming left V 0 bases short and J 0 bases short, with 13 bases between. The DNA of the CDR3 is TGTGCCAGCAGCGTAGGGGGGGAAGCTAGCTCTGGAAACACCATATATTTT. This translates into CASSVGGEASSGNTIYF.

The CDR3 loop reads CASSMTSGITDTQYF. The CDR3 DNA is TGTGCCAGTAGTATGACTAGCGGGATTACAGATACGCAGTATTTT. V gene TRBV19 combines with J gene TRBJ2-3, with 11 bases that match TRBD2. J was trimmed by 3 bases and V by 3 bases; bases with no gene match: 2. In germline, CDR1 is LNHDA, CDR2 SQIVND (reference sequence). The CDR3 is 15 residues long. The variable domain in full, completed from reference TRBV19 and TRBJ2-3, reads DGGITQSPKYLFRKEGQNVTLSCEQNLNHDAMYWYRQDPGQGLRLIYYSQIVNDFQKGDIAEGYSVSREKKESFPLTVTSAQKNPTAFYLCASSMTSGITDTQYFGPGTRLTVL.

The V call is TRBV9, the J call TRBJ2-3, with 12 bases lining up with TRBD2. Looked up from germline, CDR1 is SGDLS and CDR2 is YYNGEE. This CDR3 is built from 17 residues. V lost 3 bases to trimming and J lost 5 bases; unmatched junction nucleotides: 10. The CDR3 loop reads CASSGWTSGDVRDTQYF. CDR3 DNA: TGTGCCAGCAGCGGGTGGACTAGCGGGGATGTGAGAGATACGCAGTATTTT.

CDR3 amino acids: CASSPGRGLGDEKLFF. Written as DNA, the CDR3 is TGTGCCAGCAGCCCAGGGAGGGGATTGGGTGACGAAAAACTGTTTTTT. The chain combines TRBV7-2 with TRBJ1-4, with a possible D match to TRBD1 (5 bases). V was clipped by 5 bases and J by 8 bases, with 21 bases between them. Germline assignment: CDR1 SGHTA and CDR2 FQGNSA. The CDR3 consists of 16 residues.

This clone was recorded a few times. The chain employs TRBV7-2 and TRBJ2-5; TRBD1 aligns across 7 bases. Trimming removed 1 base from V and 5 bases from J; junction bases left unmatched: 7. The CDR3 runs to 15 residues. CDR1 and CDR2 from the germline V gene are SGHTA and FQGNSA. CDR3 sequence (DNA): TGTGCCAGCAGCTTAGTAGCTAGCAGGGGGGAGACCCAGTACTTC. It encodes CASSLVASRGETQYF.

The CDR3, as DNA: TGCGCCAGCACCCCGGATCTAGGAGACTATGGCTACACCTTC. Protein product: CASTPDLGDYGYTF. The chain recombines TRBV5-1 with TRBJ1-2, with D unclear. The V gene's germline CDR1 is SGHRS and CDR2 YFSETQ. The CDR3 is made up of 14 amino acids. V was shortened by 6 bases and J by 3 bases, with 15 bases between the two germline ends.

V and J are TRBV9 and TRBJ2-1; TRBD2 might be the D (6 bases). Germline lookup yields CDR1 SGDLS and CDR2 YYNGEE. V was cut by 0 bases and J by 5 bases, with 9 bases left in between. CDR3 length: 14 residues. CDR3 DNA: TGTGCCAGCAGCGTAGGGAGGGGCGACAATGAGCAGTTCTTC. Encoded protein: CASSVGRGDNEQFF.

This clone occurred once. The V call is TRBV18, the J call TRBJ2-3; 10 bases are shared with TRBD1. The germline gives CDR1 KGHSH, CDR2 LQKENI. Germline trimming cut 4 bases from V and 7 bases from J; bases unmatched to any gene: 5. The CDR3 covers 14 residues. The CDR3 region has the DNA TGTGCCAGCTCACTTGGGACAGGGGCGAATACGCAGTATTTT. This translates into CASSLGTGANTQYF.

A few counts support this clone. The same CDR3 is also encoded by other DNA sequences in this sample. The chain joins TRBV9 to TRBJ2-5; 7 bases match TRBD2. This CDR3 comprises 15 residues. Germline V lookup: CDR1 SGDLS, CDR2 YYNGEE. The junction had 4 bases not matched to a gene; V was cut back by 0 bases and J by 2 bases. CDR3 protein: CASSVDGGGQETQYF. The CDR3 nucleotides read TGTGCCAGCAGCGTAGATGGGGGGGGGCAAGAGACCCAGTACTTC.

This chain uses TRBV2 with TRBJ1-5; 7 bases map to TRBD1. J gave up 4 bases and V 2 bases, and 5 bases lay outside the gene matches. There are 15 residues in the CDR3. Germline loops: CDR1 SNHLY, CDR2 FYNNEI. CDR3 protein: CASSEMAGGNQPQHF. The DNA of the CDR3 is TGTGCCAGCAGTGAAATGGCAGGGGGGAATCAGCCCCAGCATTTT.

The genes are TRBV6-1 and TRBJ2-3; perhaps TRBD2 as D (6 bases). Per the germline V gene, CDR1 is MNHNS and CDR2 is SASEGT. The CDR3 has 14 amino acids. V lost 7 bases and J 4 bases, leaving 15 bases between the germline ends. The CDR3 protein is CASTRAGLADTQYF. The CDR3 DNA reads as TGTGCCAGCACCAGAGCGGGTTTGGCAGATACGCAGTATTTT.

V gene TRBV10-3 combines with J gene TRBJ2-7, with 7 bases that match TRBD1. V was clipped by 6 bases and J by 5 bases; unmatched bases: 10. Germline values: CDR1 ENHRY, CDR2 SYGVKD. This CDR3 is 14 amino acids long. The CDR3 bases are TGTGCCATCAGGAAGACAGGGTGGTTGGACGAGCAGTACTTC. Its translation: CAIRKTGWLDEQYF.

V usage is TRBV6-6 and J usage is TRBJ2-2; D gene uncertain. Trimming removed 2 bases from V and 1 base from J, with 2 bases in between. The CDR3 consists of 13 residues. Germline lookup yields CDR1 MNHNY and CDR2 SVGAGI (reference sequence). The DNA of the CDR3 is TGTGCCAGCAGTTACCTGAACACCGGGGAGCTGTTTTTT. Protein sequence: CASSYLNTGELFF.

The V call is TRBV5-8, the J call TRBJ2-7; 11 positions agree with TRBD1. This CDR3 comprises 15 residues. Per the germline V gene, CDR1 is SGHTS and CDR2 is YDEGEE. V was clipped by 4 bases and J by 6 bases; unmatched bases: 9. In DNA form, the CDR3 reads TGTGCCAGCAGCAGAACCGGGACAGGGGGAAGCGAGCAGTACTTC. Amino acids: CASSRTGTGGSEQYF.

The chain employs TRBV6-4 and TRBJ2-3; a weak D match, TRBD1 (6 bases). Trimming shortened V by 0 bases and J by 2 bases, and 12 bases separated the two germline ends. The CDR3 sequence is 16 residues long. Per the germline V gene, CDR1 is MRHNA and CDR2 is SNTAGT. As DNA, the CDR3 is TGTGCCAGCAGTGACTCGGGCCAGGGGACCACAGATACGCAGTATTTT. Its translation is CASSDSGQGTTDTQYF.

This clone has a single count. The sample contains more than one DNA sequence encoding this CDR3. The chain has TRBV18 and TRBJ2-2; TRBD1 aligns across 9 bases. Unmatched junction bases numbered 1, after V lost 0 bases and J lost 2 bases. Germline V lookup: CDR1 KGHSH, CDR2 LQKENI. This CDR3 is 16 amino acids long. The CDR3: CASSPPTGGNTGELFF. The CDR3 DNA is TGTGCCAGCTCACCACCGACAGGGGGTAACACCGGGGAGCTGTTTTTT.

CDR3 in DNA: TGTGCCAGTACCGACAGGGTGGGACAGCCCCAGCATTTT. Encoded protein: CASTDRVGQPQHF. The V gene is TRBV19, the J gene TRBJ1-5; the match to TRBD1 covers 7 bases. The CDR3 sequence is 13 residues long. The V gene end was trimmed by 7 bases and the J gene end by 7 bases; junction bases not matched to a gene: 7. Germline V gene data show CDR1 as LNHDA and CDR2 as SQIVND (reference sequence).

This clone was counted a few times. The CDR3 DNA is TGTGCCAGCAGCCCTCAGAGCGGGGGGGCTTATGAGCAGTTCTTC. As protein: CASSPQSGGAYEQFF. This rearrangement joins TRBV11-3 to TRBJ2-1, with 10 bases that match TRBD2. Germline trimming cut 5 bases from V and 8 bases from J; bases unmatched to any gene: 9. The CDR3 contains 15 residues. Germline CDR1 SGHNT, CDR2 YENEEA. The whole variable domain, filled in from reference TRBV11-3 and TRBJ2-1, reads EAGVVQSPRYKIIEKKQPVAFWCNPISGHNTLYWYLQNLGQGPELLIRYENEEAVDDSQLPKDRFSAERLKGVDSTLKIQPAELGDSAVYLCASSPQSGGAYEQFFGPGTRLTVL.

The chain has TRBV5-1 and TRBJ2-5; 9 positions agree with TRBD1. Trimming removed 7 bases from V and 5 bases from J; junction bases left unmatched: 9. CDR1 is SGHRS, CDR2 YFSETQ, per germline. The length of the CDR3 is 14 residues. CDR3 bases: TGCGCCAGCCGACTCCAGACAGGGGGGGAGACCCAGTACTTC. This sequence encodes CASRLQTGGETQYF. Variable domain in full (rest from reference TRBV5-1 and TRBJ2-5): KAGVTQTPRYLIKTRGQQVTLSCSPISGHRSVSWYQQTPGQGLQFLFEYFSETQRNKGNFPGRFSGRQFSNSRSEMNVSTLELGDSALYLCASRLQTGGETQYFGPGTRLLVL.

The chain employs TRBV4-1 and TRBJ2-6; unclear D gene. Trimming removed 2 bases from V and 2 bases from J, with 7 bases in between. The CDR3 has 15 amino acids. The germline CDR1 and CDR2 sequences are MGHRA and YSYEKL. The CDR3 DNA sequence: TGCGCCAGCAGCCAAACTCGGGCTGGGGCCAACGTCCTGACTTTC. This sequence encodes CASSQTRAGANVLTF.

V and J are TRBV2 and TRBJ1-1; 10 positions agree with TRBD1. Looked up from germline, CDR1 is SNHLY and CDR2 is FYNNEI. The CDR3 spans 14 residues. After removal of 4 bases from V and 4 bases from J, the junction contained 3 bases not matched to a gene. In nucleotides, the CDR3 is TGTGCCAGCAGTGTCAGGACAGGGGGCACTGAAGCTTTCTTT. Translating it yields CASSVRTGGTEAFF.